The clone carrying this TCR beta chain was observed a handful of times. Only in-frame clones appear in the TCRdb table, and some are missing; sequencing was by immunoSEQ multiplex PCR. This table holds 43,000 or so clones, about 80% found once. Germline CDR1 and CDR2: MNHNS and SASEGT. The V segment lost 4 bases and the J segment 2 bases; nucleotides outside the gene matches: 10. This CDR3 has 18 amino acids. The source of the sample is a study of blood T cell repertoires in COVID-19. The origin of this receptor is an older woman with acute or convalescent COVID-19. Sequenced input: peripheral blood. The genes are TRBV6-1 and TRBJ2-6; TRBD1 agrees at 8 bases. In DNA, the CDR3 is TGTGCCAGCAGTGGACGGACAGGGACGCGACCTGGGGCCAACGTCCTGACTTTC. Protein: CASSGRTGTRPGANVLTF.